Sequencing of this T cell receptor (beta chain) was carried out in a study of blood T cell repertoires in COVID-19. Study-wide context: Samples taken during acute and convalescent COVID-19 were collected in the United States, Italy and Spain.

How the authors handled the data: Amplification of reference gene primers provided the estimated nucleated cell counts. Repertoires were generated with immunoSEQ multiplex PCR, while TCRdb's copy carries only in-frame clones and drops some. Clone size and V and J calls were adopted from that table, with D and trimming inferred from the DNA. The table includes about 200,000 clones, more than 75% detected once. CDR3 length: 15 amino acids. Trimming took 0 bases from V and 3 from J, leaving 12 bases between them. CDR1 is MNHEY and CDR2 is SMNVEV in the germline V gene (reference sequence). The receptor's source is a woman of 80 years or more with acute or convalescent COVID-19. Material: peripheral blood. The chain combines TRBV27 with TRBJ2-7, with a weak D call TRBD2 (6 bases). DNA of the CDR3: TGTGCCAGCAGTTTATCTCCCGGGGGAGGCTACGAGCAGTACTTC. Amino acids: CASSLSPGGGYEQYF.